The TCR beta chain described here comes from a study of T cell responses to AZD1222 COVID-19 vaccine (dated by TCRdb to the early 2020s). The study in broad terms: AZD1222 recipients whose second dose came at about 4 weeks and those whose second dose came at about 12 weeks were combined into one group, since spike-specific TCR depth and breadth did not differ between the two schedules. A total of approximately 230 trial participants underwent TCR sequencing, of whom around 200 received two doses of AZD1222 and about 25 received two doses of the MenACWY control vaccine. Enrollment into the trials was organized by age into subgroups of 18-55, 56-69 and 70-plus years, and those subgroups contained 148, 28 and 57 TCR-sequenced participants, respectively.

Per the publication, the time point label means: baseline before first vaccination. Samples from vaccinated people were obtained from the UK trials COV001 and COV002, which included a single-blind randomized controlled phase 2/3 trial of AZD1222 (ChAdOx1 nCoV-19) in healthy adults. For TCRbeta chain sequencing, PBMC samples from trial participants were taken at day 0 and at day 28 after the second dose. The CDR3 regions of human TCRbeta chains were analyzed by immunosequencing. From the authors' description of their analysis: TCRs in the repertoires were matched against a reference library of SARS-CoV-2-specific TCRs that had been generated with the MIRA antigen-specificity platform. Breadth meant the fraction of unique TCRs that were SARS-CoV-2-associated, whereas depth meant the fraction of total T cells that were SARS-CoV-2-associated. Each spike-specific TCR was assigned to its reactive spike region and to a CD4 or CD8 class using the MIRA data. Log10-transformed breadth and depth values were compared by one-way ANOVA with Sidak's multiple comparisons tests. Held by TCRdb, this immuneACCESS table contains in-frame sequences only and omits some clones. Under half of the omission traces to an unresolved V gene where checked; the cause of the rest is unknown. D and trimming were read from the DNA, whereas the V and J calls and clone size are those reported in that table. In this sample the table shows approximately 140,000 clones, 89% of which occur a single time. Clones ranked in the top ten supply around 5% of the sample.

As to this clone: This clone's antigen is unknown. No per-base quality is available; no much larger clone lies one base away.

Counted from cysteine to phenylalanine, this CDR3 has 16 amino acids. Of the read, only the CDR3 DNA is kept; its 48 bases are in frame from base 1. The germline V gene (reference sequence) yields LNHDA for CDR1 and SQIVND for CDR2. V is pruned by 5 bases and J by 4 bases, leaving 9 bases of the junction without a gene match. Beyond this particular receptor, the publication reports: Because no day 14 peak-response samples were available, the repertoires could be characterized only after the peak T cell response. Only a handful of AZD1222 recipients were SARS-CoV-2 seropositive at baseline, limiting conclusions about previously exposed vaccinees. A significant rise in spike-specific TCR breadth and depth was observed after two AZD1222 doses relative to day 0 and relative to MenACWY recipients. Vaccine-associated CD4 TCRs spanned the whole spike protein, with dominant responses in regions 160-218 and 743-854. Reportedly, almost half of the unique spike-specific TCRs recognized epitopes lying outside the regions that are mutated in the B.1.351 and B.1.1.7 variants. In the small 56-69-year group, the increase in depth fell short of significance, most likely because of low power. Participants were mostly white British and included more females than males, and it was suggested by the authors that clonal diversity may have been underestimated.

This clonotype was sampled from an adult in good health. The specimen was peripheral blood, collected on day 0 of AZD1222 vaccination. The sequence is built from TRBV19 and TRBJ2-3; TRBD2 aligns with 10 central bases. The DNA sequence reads TGTGCCAGTAGTCCTGGGTGGGGACTAGCGTCAGATACGCAGTATTTT. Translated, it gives CASSPGWGLASDTQYF.